The 9 T cell receptor beta chains below all came from one sample that was sequenced in a study of molecular identifiers for immune sequencing clone quantification. TCRdb re-analysed the PCR reads in MiXCR, keeping a single row per CDR3 protein. The table shows over 600,000 distinct CDR3 sequences, with approximately 20% occurring only once. The sequencing input was naive CD8+ T cells from blood, with Jurkat cell RNA spiked in. Indicated subset: FACS-sorted CD8+CD4-CCR7+CD45RA+ naive T cells. The receptors here all came from a human donor in good health. Some libraries in this study had Jurkat cell RNA spiked in.

This clonotype was picked up many times. The chain links TRBV7-6 to TRBJ1-1, with unresolved D. Germline-derived CDR1 and CDR2 are SGHVS and FNYEAQ. The CDR3 is 13 amino acids. The V gene lost 1 base and the J gene lost 6 bases, with 9 bases spanning the gap. CDR3 in DNA: TGTGCCAGCAGCTTAGGTTGGGGAGCTGAAGCTTTCTTT. This encodes CASSLGWGAEAFF.

Ten or more counts support this clonotype. The chain joins TRBV6-5 to TRBJ2-3; D is undetermined. Germline V gene sequence: CDR1 MNHEY, CDR2 SVGAGI. The V and J ends lost 2 bases and 6 bases respectively, with 9 bases between them. The CDR3 runs to 13 residues. The CDR3 here is CASSYGARDTQYF. The DNA for the CDR3 is TGTGCCAGCAGTTACGGCGCAAGGGATACGCAGTATTTT.

This clonotype was seen ten or more times. V is TRBV19 and J is TRBJ2-2; 9 bases are shared with TRBD1. The CDR3 contains 15 residues. V gave up 9 bases and J gave up 4 bases; unmatched junction bases: 9. Germline V gene data show CDR1 as LNHDA and CDR2 as SQIVND (reference sequence). Written as DNA, the CDR3 is TGTGCCAGCCACCCACAGGGGGCAGTCACCGGGGAGCTGTTTTTT. Its translation is CASHPQGAVTGELFF.

This clonotype was seen only a few times. The chain carries TRBV12-3 or TRBV12-4 and TRBJ2-7, with no clear D. The CDR3 has 13 amino acids. Trimming cost V 4 bases and J 6 bases, with 13 bases left between them. Here the CDR3 DNA reads TGTGCCAGCAGTTGGACGGACGTGTTCGAGCAGTACTTC. Its protein product is CASSWTDVFEQYF.

The V and J genes are TRBV12-3 or TRBV12-4 and TRBJ1-1; perhaps TRBD1 as D (5 bases). Trimming took 3 bases from V and 10 from J, leaving 12 bases between them. This CDR3 has 12 amino acids. DNA for the CDR3: TGTGCCAGCAGTTTGGACAATCTAGGAGCTTTCTTT. Amino acid sequence: CASSLDNLGAFF.

Remarks on this clonotype: At one of its ends the junction is not consistent with the germline gene, which may arise from a read error. The chain couples TRBV7-9 to TRBJ2-7; D is perhaps TRBD1 (6 bases). Germline CDR1 and CDR2: SEHNR and FQNEAQ (reference sequence). The CDR3 totals 16 residues. CDR3 in DNA: TGTGCCAGCAGCTTATCCACAGGGAAAAATCGCTACGAGCAGTGCTTC. Its translation is CASSLSTGKNRYEQCF.

DNA of the CDR3: TGTGCCAGCTCACCGCTGACAGGGATCCCCTACAATGAGCAGTTCTTC. Protein: CASSPLTGIPYNEQFF. The chain employs TRBV18 and TRBJ2-1, with 7 bases identical to TRBD1. The CDR3 is made up of 16 amino acids. Germline V gene data show CDR1 as KGHSH and CDR2 as LQKENI. J was trimmed by 2 bases and V by 3 bases; bases with no gene match: 7.

The chain recombines TRBV13 with TRBJ1-1, with D unresolved. Trimming shortened V by 5 bases and J by 9 bases, and 19 bases separated the two germline ends. CDR3 length: 14 amino acids. CDR1 and CDR2 from the germline V gene are PRHDT and FYEKMQ (reference sequence). CDR3 sequence (DNA): TGTGCCAGCAGCCCCCCGTCGCAGGTCGGACAAGCTTTCTTT. This codes for CASSPPSQVGQAFF. Full variable domain (remainder filled in from reference TRBV13 and TRBJ1-1): AAGVIQSPRHLIKEKRETATLKCYPIPRHDTVYWYQQGPGQDPQFLISFYEKMQSDKGSIPDRFSAQQFSDYHSELNMSSLELGDSALYFCASSPPSQVGQAFFGQGTRLTVV.

This clonotype was observed many times. The chain recombines TRBV27 with TRBJ1-5, with 9 bases that match TRBD1. The V gene end was trimmed by 8 bases and the J gene end by 0 bases; junction bases not matched to a gene: 2. The CDR3 runs 14 residues. Germline V gene lookup returns CDR1 MNHEY and CDR2 SMNVEV (reference sequence). The CDR3 loop is CASAQGASNQPQHF. CDR3 coding DNA: TGTGCCAGCGCACAGGGGGCTAGCAATCAGCCCCAGCATTTT.